What follows is one T cell receptor beta chain and its context. Its antigen remains unknown. In germline, CDR1 is DFQATT, CDR2 SNEGSKA (reference sequence). CDR3 length: 15 residues. V dropped 3 bases and J dropped 0; count of bases not matched to a gene: 5. Each CDR3 protein gets one entry after TCRdb re-called the 5' RACE reads with MiXCR. The data show around 650,000 distinct CDR3 sequences, 7.1% seen once. This specimen belongs to a study of identical twins. Study-level points and caveats: An excess of low generation probability was shown by twin-shared out-of-frame alpha sequences. Clonotypes of the beta chain that were abundant in cord blood carried fewer insertions (memory repertoires showed none). Models underestimated TCR alpha sharing (out-of-frame) in monozygotic twins.

These data are also associated with another study on yellow fever vaccine responses in identical twins.

Sample: PBMCs. This chain uses TRBV20-1 with TRBJ2-3, with 8 bases lining up with TRBD2. This sequence originates from a woman aged 18 to 35 in good health. CDR3 nucleotide sequence: TGCAGTGCTAGGTTCCGGGAGGGAAGCACAGATACGCAGTATTTT. It is translated as CSARFREGSTDTQYF.